This TCR beta chain came from a study of blood T cell repertoires in COVID-19. Overall study: The analysed material was cDNA or gDNA that came from T cells, B-cell-depleted T cells, or PBMCs.

Only in-frame clones appear in the TCRdb table, and some are missing; sequencing was by immunoSEQ multiplex PCR. The data hold around 170,000 clones, with around 80% observed a single time. The clonotype was recovered from a man younger than 45 with active or convalescent COVID-19. Sequencing input: peripheral blood.

This chain's CDR3 is CASSPNVLAQEETQYF. The CDR3 region has the DNA TGTGCCAGCAGTCCTAACGTACTAGCTCAGGAAGAGACCCAGTACTTC. This chain connects TRBV28 to TRBJ2-5; perhaps TRBD2 as D (6 bases). Germline loops: CDR1 MDHEN, CDR2 SYDVKM. V lost 5 bases and J 3 bases, leaving 19 bases between the germline ends. The CDR3 sequence is 16 residues long.